The 10 T cell receptor beta chains below come from one sample, sequenced in a study of shared clonotypes between healthy human individuals. The assay was immunoSEQ multiplex PCR, and TCRdb's table has in-frame clones only and misses some. The sample has 2,500,000 or so clones, over 85% seen once. The specimen sequenced was naive CD4+ T cells from PBMCs. Stated subset: CD45RA+ positively selected. Source of these receptors: a young man in good health. Some clones in this sample may be carry-over from other donors' samples.

The chain carries TRBV27 and TRBJ1-3; D is undetermined. The ends were cut back, 2 bases at V and 2 bases at J, with 7 bases in the middle. The CDR3 covers 14 residues. The germline V gene has CDR1 MNHEY and CDR2 SMNVEV (reference sequence). Written as DNA, the CDR3 is TGTGCCAGCAGTTTACGGGCCGCTGGAAACACCATATATTTT. Protein sequence: CASSLRAAGNTIYF.

CDR3 in DNA: TGTGCCAGCAGCCCTAAGCCCCTCGCGGGACCGGCCGCCGAGCAGTACTTC. It translates to CASSPKPLAGPAAEQYF. This chain links TRBV13 with TRBJ2-7; possibly TRBD2 for D (6 bases). CDR3 size: 17 residues. In germline, CDR1 is PRHDT, CDR2 FYEKMQ (reference sequence). V lost 5 bases, J lost 6 bases, and 26 bases lay in between.

This chain links TRBV6-1 with TRBJ2-7; TRBD1 might be the D (6 bases). The germline V gene encodes CDR1 MNHNS and CDR2 SASEGT. With 6 bases removed from V and 7 bases from J, the gap between germline ends came to 13 bases. This CDR3 region has 12 residues. CDR3 region: CASRQGLGEQYF. In nucleotides, the CDR3 is TGTGCCAGCAGGCAGGGGCTGGGGGAGCAGTACTTC.

This clone was recorded only once. Within the sample, other DNA sequences also encode this same CDR3. The chain recombines TRBV27 with TRBJ1-2, with D tentatively TRBD1 (5 bases). Trimming removed 3 bases from V and 4 bases from J, with 9 bases in between. CDR3 length: 13 residues. Per germline, CDR1 MNHEY and CDR2 SMNVEV (reference sequence). The CDR3 DNA reads TGTGCCAGCAGTTTCTCAGGGTTCTATGGCTACACCTTC. Its translation: CASSFSGFYGYTF.

CDR3 coding DNA: TGTGCCAGCAGTTTCTTGGCTAGCGGGAGGATGACCTACGAGCAGTACTTC. Translated: CASSFLASGRMTYEQYF. The chain couples TRBV28 to TRBJ2-7; 11 positions match TRBD2. Germline-derived CDR1 and CDR2 are MDHEN and SYDVKM. The length of the CDR3 is 17 residues. After removal of 3 bases from V and 2 bases from J, the junction contained 9 bases not matched to a gene.

The chain joins TRBV28 to TRBJ2-6; maybe TRBD2 (5 bases). V was pared by 5 bases and J by 2 bases, with 10 bases between. Germline lookup yields CDR1 MDHEN and CDR2 SYDVKM. This CDR3 contains 15 residues. The CDR3 sequence: CASSIRTAGANVLTF. CDR3 nucleotides: TGTGCCAGCAGTATCCGGACTGCTGGGGCCAACGTCCTGACTTTC.

This clone appeared a single time. The J gene is TRBJ2-7, the V gene TRBV28; 8 bases agree with TRBD2. CDR3 length: 17 amino acids. Germline V gives CDR1 MDHEN, CDR2 SYDVKM. V trimming: 2 bases; J trimming: 4 bases; junction bases outside the gene matches: 13. CDR3 DNA sequence: TGTGCCAGCAGTTTAACGGGGACGGGGGGGATCGGGTACGAGCAGTACTTC. It is translated as CASSLTGTGGIGYEQYF.

The J gene is TRBJ1-1, the V gene TRBV28, with unresolved D. The CDR3 loop spans 12 amino acids. Per germline, CDR1 MDHEN and CDR2 SYDVKM. Between the trimmed V and J ends, which lost 9 bases and 3 bases, there was a span of 11 bases. The CDR3 protein is CASSTWDTEAFF. In DNA, the CDR3 is TGTGCCAGTTCTACCTGGGACACTGAAGCTTTCTTT.

The CDR3 nucleotides read TGTGCCAGCGCAACGACCCGCAAGGGAGCCCTCCACTTT. Amino acid sequence: CASATTRKGALHF. The chain carries TRBV6-1 and TRBJ1-6; D not resolved. The germline V gene encodes CDR1 MNHNS and CDR2 SASEGT. The CDR3 extends over 13 amino acids. Trimming stripped 8 bases from V and 14 bases from J, with 19 bases between.

The rearrangement links TRBV14 to TRBJ2-5; 8 nucleotides align to TRBD2. This CDR3 contains 15 residues. Germline assignment: CDR1 SGHDN and CDR2 FVKESK. V was clipped by 4 bases and J by 5 bases; unmatched bases: 9. CDR3 sequence reads: CASSRGLVAGETQYF. Here the CDR3 DNA reads TGTGCCAGCAGCCGGGGACTAGTCGCGGGGGAGACCCAGTACTTC.